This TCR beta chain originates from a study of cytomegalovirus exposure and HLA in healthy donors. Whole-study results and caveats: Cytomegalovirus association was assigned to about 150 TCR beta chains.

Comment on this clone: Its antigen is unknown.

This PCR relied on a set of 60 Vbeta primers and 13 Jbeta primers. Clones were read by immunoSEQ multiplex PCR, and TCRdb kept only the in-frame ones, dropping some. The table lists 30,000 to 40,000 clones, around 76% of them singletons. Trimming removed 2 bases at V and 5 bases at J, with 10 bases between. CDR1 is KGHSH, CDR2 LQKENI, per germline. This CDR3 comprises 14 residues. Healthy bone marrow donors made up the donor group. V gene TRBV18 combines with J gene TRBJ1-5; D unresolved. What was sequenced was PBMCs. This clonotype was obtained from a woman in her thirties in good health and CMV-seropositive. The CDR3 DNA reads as TGTGCCAGCTCACCATCAGGTTCAGATCAGCCCCAGCATTTT. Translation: CASSPSGSDQPQHF.